The T cell receptor beta chain described here comes from a study of identical twins. TCRdb recomputed calls from the 5' RACE reads with MiXCR, one row per CDR3 protein. The sample contains 300,000 to 400,000 distinct CDR3 sequences, more than 9% of which appear only once. Study-level points and caveats: Whereas memory repertoires showed no such difference, abundant cord blood beta clonotypes carried fewer insertions.

This clonotype was observed at least ten times. Its cognate antigen is unknown. Germline V lookup: CDR1 ENHRY, CDR2 SYGVKD. V lost 2 bases to trimming and J lost 0 bases, with 8 bases between them. CDR3 length equals 15 residues. Separately, the same data were catalogued under a study of yellow fever vaccine responses in identical twins.

This TCR was recovered from a woman aged 18-30 years in good health. Sequences were obtained from CD8+ T cells sorted from blood. This sequence joins TRBV10-3 and TRBJ2-1; D might be TRBD1 (5 bases). In DNA form, the CDR3 reads TGTGCCATCAGTGAGGGGGCTAGCTCCTACAATGAGCAGTTCTTC. Translating it yields CAISEGASSYNEQFF.